A single count supports the clone carrying this T cell receptor beta chain. The sample originates from a study of blood T cell repertoires in COVID-19. About the research overall: COVID-19 samples collected from the United States, Italy and Spain covered acute and convalescent phases. T cells, B-cell-depleted T cells, or PBMCs provided the cDNA or gDNA that served as material.

Methods used by the authors: Amplifying reference gene primers gave estimates of nucleated cell counts. Profiling relied on immunoSEQ multiplex PCR, and the TCRdb table lists in-frame clones only, not all of them. Clone size and the V and J calls come from that table; the DNA yielded D and trimming. The table includes 120,000 to 150,000 clones, approximately 90% detected once. CDR3 length equals 16 residues. The TCR originated in a woman in her 30s with acute COVID-19. The genes are TRBV21-1 and TRBJ2-3; the D call in the table, TRBD2, was not verified against the DNA. TRBV21-1 is deemed a pseudogene. Sequencing input: PBMCs or T cells enriched from blood (not recorded which). Written as DNA, the CDR3 is TGTGCCAGCAGCAAATATAAGCGGGGAGGCACAGATACGCAGTATTTT. Amino acids: CASSKYKRGGTDTQYF.